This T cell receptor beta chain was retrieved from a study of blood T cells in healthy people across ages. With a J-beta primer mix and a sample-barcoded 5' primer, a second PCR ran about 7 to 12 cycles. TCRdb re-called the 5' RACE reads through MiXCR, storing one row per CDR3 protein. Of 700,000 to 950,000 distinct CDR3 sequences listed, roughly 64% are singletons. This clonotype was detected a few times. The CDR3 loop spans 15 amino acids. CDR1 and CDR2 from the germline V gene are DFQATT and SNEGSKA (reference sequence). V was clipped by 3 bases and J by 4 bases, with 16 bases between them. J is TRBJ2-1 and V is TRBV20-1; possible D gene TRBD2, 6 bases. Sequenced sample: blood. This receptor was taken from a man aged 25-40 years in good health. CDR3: CSAREGTQNYNEQFF. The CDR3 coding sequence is TGCAGTGCTAGGGAGGGCACCCAAAATTACAATGAGCAGTTCTTC.